The rows below give T cell receptor beta chains drawn from one sample of a study of neurological immune-mediated disorders. From the 5' RACE reads, TCRdb called clonotypes with MiXCR, one entry per CDR3 protein. This table holds approximately 20,000 distinct CDR3 sequences, approximately 8% found once. The material sequenced was CD8+ T cells from blood. These receptors all stem from a woman in her 30s with HTLV-1-associated myelopathy (HAM/TSP). Both conserved end residues are part of each CDR3.

v_gene: TRBV27; j_gene: TRBJ1-5; CDR3aa: CASSLPKFGDGNQPQHF
v_gene: TRBV1; j_gene: TRBJ1-1; CDR3aa: CTSRSLGRESDEAFF
v_gene: TRBV10-2; j_gene: TRBJ1-6; CDR3aa: CASSERENSPLHF
v_gene: TRBV6-2/TRBV6-3; j_gene: TRBJ2-7; CDR3aa: CASSQIAGGYPEQYF
v_gene: TRBV12-3/TRBV12-4; j_gene: TRBJ1-1; CDR3aa: CASSHRGRATEAFF
v_gene: TRBV5-1; j_gene: TRBJ2-3; CDR3aa: CASSWELAGGNTDTQYF
v_gene: TRBV20-1; j_gene: TRBJ1-4; CDR3aa: CSANPPGEKLFF
v_gene: TRBV20-1; j_gene: TRBJ2-7; CDR3aa: CSAREVAGAGNYEQYF
v_gene: TRBV20-1; j_gene: TRBJ2-1; CDR3aa: CSARVGTSGEPLRRGEQFF
v_gene: TRBV28; j_gene: TRBJ2-2; CDR3aa: CASSFGTGSTGELFF
v_gene: TRBV20-1; j_gene: TRBJ2-3; CDR3aa: CSARGLSTDTQYF
v_gene: TRBV15; j_gene: TRBJ2-3; CDR3aa: CATSRDRGADTQYF
v_gene: TRBV5-1; j_gene: TRBJ1-2; CDR3aa: CASSFDRGSGYTF
v_gene: TRBV29-1; j_gene: TRBJ2-1; CDR3aa: CSVVAGGNNEQFF
v_gene: TRBV7-3; j_gene: TRBJ2-3; CDR3aa: CASSLSGRYTDTQYF
v_gene: TRBV20-1; j_gene: TRBJ2-1; CDR3aa: CSAPPPQRGGYEQFF
v_gene: TRBV7-9; j_gene: TRBJ2-3; CDR3aa: CASSLVSLTHPQYF